Listed here are 2 T cell receptor beta chains from one sample, sequenced in a study of blood T cell repertoires in COVID-19 (TCRdb year 2020). Library generation was performed with the immunoSEQ multiplex PCR assay. The immuneACCESS repertoire file appears here via TCRdb, limited to in-frame rearrangements. These files lack a portion of the clones; in checked studies, under half of the deficit traces to unresolved V genes, and the cause of the others is not known. This sample holds 150,000 or so clones; about 93% were observed only once. The ten largest clones take up roughly 5% of the sample. Sequenced input: peripheral blood. The receptors derive from a woman aged 50 to 60 with acute or convalescent COVID-19.

This chain links TRBV19 with TRBJ1-1, with 7 bases aligning to TRBD1. The J segment lost 0 bases and the V segment lost 8 bases, leaving 21 bases of the junction unmatched. Germline lookup yields CDR1 LNHDA and CDR2 SQIVND (reference sequence). The CDR3 has 19 amino acids. In nucleotides, the CDR3 is TGTGCCAGTTCCACCCCAGGTAGGGGGCCGGAAACGTTGAACACTGAAGCTTTCTTT. Protein product: CASSTPGRGPETLNTEAFF.

This chain uses TRBV18 with TRBJ2-7; 8 bases fit TRBD1. Germline V CDR1 and CDR2: KGHSH, LQKENI. This CDR3 region has 14 residues. Trimming at V came to 6 bases and at J to 2 bases, leaving 6 bases not matched to a gene. The CDR3 loop is CASSEGQGPYEQYF. CDR3 DNA: TGTGCCAGCTCGGAAGGACAGGGCCCCTACGAGCAGTACTTC.